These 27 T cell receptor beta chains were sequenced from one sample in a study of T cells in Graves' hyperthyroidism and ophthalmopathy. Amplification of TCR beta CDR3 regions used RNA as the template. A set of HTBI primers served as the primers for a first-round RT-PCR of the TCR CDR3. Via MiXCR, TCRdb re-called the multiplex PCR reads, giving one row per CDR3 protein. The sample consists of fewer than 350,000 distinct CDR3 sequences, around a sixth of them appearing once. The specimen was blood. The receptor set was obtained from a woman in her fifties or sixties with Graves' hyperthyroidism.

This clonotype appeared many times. The CDR3 loop is CASSLDGSDYGYTF. DNA for the CDR3: TGTGCCAGCAGCTTAGACGGGTCGGACTATGGCTACACCTTC. V and J are TRBV7-9 and TRBJ1-2, with no clear D. The ends were cut back, 1 base at V and 3 bases at J, with 9 bases in the middle. Germline V CDR1 and CDR2: SEHNR, FQNEAQ (reference sequence). The CDR3 runs 14 residues.

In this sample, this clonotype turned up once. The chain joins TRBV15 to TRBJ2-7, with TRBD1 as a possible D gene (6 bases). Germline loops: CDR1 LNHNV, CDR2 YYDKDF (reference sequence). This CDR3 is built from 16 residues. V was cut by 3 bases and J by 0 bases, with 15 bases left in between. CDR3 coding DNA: TGTGCCACCAGCAGCCGGCAGGGGAATCCCTCCTACGAGCAGTACTTC. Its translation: CATSSRQGNPSYEQYF. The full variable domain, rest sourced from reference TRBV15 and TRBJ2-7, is DAMVIQNPRYQVTQFGKPVTLSCSQTLNHNVMYWYQQKSSQAPKLLFHYYDKDFNNEADTPDNFQSRRPNTSFCFLDIRSPGLGDTAMYLCATSSRQGNPSYEQYFGPGTRLTVT.

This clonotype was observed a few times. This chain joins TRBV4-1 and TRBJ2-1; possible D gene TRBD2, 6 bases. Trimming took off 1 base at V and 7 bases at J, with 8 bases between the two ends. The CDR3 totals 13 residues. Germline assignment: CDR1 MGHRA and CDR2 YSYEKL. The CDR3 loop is CASSQARENEQFF. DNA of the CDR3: TGCGCCAGCAGCCAAGCCCGGGAGAATGAGCAGTTCTTC.

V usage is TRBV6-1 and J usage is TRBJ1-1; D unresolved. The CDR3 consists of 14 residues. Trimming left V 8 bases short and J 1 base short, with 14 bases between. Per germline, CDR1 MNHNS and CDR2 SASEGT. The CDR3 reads CASGTTPTNTEAFF. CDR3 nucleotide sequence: TGTGCCAGCGGAACGACACCGACGAACACTGAAGCTTTCTTT.

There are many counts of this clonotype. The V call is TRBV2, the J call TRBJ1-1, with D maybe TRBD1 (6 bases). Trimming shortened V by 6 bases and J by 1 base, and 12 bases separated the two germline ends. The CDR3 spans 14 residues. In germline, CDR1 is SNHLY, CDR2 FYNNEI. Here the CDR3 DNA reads TGTGCCAGCAGGTACAGGGCGGCGAACACTGAAGCTTTCTTT. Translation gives CASRYRAANTEAFF.

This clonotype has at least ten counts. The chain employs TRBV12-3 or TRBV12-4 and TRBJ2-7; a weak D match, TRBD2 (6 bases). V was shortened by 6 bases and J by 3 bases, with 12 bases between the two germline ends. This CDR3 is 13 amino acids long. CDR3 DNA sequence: TGTGCCAGCAGCAGGGACTCCCACTACGAGCAGTACTTC. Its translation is CASSRDSHYEQYF.

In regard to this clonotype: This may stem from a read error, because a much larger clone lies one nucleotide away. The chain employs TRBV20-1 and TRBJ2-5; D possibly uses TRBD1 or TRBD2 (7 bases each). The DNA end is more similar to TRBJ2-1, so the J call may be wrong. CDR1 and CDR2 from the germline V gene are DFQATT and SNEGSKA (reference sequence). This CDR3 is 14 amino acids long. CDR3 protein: CSAPGQSMRETQFF. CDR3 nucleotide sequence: TGCAGTGCTCCGGGACAGTCCATGCGGGAGACCCAGTTCTTC.

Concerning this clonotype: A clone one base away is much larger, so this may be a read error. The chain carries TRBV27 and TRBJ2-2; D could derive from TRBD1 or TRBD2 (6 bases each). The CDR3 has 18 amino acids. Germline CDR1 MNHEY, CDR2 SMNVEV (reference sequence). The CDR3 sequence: CASSPEAAGQWNTGKLFF. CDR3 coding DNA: TGTGCCAGCAGCCCGGAGGCGGCGGGACAATGGAACACCGGGAAGCTGTTTTTT.

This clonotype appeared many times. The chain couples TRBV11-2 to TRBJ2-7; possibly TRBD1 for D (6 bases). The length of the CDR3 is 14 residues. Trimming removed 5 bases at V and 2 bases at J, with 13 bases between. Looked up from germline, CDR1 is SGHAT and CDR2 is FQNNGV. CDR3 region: CASSPRQVTYEQYF. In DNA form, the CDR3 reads TGTGCCAGCAGCCCGAGACAGGTAACCTACGAGCAGTACTTC. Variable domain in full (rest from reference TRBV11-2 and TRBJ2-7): EAGVAQSPRYKIIEKRQSVAFWCNPISGHATLYWYQQILGQGPKLLIQFQNNGVVDDSQLPKDRFSAERLKGVDSTLKIQPAKLEDSAVYLCASSPRQVTYEQYFGPGTRLTVT.

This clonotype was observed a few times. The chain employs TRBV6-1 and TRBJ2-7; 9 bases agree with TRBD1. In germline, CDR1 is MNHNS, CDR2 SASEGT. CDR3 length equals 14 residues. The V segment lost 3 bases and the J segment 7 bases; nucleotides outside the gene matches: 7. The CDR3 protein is CASSEGTGTGEQYF. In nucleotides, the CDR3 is TGTGCCAGCAGTGAGGGGACAGGGACGGGGGAGCAGTACTTC.

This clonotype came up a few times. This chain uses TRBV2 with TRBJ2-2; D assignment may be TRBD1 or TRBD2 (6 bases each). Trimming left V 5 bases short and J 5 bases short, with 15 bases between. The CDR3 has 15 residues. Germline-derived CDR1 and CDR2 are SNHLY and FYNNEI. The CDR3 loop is CASSWSGGRTGELFF. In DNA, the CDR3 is TGTGCCAGCAGTTGGTCTGGGGGGCGGACCGGGGAGCTGTTTTTT.

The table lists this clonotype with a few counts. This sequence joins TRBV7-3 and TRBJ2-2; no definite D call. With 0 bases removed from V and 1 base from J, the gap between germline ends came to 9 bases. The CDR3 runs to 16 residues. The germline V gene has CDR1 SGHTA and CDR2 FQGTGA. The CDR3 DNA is TGTGCCAGCAGCTTAACGCTGGCAGGGAACACCGGGGAGCTGTTTTTT. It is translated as CASSLTLAGNTGELFF. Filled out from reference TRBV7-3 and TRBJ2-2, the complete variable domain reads GAGVSQTPSNKVTEKGKYVELRCDPISGHTALYWYRQSLGQGPEFLIYFQGTGAADDSGLPNDRFFAVRPEGSVSTLKIQRTERGDSAVYLCASSLTLAGNTGELFFGEGSRLTVL.

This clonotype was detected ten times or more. CDR3 in DNA: TGCAGTGCCCAAGGACCCATGAGGGACAATGAGCAGTTCTTC. The encoded protein is CSAQGPMRDNEQFF. The rearrangement uses TRBV20-1 and TRBJ2-1; D may be TRBD2 (5 bases). V was cut by 6 bases and J by 5 bases, with 17 bases left in between. Germline CDR1 DFQATT, CDR2 SNEGSKA (reference sequence). The CDR3 is 14 residues long.

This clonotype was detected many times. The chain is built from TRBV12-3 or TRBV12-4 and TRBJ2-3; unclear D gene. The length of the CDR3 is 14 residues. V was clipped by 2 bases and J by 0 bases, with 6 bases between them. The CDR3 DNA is TGTGCCAGCAGTTTATCCGGTAGCACAGATACGCAGTATTTT. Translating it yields CASSLSGSTDTQYF.

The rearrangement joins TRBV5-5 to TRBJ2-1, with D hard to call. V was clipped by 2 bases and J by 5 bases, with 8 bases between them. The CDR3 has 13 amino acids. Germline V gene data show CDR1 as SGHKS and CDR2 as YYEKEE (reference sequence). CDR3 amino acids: CASSFSRNNEQFF. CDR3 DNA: TGTGCCAGCAGCTTTTCCAGAAACAATGAGCAGTTCTTC.

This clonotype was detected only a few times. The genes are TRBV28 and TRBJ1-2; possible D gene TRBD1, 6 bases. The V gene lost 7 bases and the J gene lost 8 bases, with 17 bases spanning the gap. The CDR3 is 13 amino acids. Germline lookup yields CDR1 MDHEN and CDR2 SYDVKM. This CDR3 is CASTEIGGGGYTF. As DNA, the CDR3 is TGTGCCAGCACCGAAATAGGGGGTGGGGGCTACACCTTC.

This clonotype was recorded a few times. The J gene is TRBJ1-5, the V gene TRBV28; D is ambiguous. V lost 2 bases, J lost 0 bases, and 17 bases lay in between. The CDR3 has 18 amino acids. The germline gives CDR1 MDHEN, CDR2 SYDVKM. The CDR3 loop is CASSLGRLLTYSNQPQHF. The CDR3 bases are TGTGCCAGCAGTTTAGGCAGACTATTAACCTATAGCAATCAGCCCCAGCATTTT. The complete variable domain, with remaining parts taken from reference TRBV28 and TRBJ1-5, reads DVKVTQSSRYLVKRTGEKVFLECVQDMDHENMFWYRQDPGLGLRLIYFSYDVKMKEKGDIPEGYSVSREKKERFSLILESASTNQTSMYLCASSLGRLLTYSNQPQHFGDGTRLSIL.

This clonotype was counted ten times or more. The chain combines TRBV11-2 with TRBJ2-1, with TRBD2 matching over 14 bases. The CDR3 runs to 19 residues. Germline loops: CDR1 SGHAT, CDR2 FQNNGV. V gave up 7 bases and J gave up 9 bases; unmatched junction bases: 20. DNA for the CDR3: TGTGCCAGCACCCCCCGCGGGCAGGGGAGGACTAGCGGGAGGATTGAGCAGTTCTTC. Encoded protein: CASTPRGQGRTSGRIEQFF. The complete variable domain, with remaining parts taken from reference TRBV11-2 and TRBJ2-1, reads EAGVAQSPRYKIIEKRQSVAFWCNPISGHATLYWYQQILGQGPKLLIQFQNNGVVDDSQLPKDRFSAERLKGVDSTLKIQPAKLEDSAVYLCASTPRGQGRTSGRIEQFFGPGTRLTVL.

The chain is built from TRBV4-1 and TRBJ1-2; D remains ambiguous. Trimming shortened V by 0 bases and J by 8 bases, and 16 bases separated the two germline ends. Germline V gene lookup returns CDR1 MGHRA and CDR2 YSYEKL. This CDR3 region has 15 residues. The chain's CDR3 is CASSQDRPAISGYTF. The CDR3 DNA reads TGCGCCAGCAGCCAAGATCGGCCAGCCATATCGGGCTACACCTTC.

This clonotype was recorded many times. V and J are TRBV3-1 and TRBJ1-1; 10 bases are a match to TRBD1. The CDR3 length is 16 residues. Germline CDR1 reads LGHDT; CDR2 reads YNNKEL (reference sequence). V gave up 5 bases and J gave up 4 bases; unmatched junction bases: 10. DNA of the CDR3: TGTGCCAGCAGCAGCCGGGACAGGGGTCCGGGCACTGAAGCTTTCTTT. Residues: CASSSRDRGPGTEAFF.

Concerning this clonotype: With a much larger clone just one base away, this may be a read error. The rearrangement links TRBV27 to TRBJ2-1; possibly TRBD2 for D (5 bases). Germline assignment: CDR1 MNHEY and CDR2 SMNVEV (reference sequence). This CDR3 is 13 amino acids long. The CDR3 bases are TGTGCCAGCAGTCCCAGCGGAAACAATGAGCAGTCCTTC. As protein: CASSPSGNNEQSF.

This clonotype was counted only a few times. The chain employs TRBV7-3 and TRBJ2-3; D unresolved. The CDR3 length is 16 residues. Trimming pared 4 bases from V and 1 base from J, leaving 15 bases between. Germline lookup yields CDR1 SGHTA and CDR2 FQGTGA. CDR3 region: CASSSGLGRGTDTQYF. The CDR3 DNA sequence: TGTGCCAGCAGCTCCGGGTTAGGAAGGGGCACAGATACGCAGTATTTT.

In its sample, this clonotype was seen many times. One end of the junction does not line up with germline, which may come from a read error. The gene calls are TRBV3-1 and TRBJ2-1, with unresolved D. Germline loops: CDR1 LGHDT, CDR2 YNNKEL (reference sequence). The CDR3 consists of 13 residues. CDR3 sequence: CASSQDSFNEQFF. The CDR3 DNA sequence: TGTGCCAGCAGCCAAGATTCCTTCAATGAGCAGTTCTTC.

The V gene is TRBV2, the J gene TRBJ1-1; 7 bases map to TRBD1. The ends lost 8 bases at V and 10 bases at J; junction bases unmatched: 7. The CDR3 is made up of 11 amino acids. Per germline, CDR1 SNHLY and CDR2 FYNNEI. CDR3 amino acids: CASLRQGSAFF. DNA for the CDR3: TGTGCCAGCCTTAGACAGGGATCAGCTTTCTTT. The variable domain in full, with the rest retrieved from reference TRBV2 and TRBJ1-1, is EPEVTQTPSHQVTQMGQEVILRCVPISNHLYFYWYRQILGQKVEFLVSFYNNEISEKSEIFDDQFSVERPDGSNFTLKIRSTKLEDSAMYFCASLRQGSAFFGQGTRLTVV.

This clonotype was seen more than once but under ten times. CDR3 residues: CASSYSTLNTEAFF. In DNA form, the CDR3 reads TGTGCCAGCAGCTACAGTACCTTGAACACTGAAGCTTTCTTT. The chain uses TRBV5-6 and TRBJ1-1; D unresolved. Trimming shortened V by 3 bases and J by 0 bases, and 9 bases separated the two germline ends. The V gene's germline CDR1 is SGHDT and CDR2 YYEEEE. CDR3 length: 14 residues.

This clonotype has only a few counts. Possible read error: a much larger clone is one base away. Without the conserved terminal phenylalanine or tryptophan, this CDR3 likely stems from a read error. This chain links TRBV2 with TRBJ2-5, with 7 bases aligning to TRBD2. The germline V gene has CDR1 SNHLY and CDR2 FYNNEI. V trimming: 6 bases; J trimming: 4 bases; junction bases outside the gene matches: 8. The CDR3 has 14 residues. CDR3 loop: CASRPTSMGETQYL. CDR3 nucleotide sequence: TGTGCCAGCAGGCCGACTAGCATGGGAGAGACCCAGTACCTC.

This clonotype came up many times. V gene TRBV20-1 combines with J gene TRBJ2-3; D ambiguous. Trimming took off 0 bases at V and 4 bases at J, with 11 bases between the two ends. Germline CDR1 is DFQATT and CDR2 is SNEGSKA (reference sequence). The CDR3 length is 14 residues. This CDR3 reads CSARDLAVADTQYF. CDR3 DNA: TGCAGTGCTAGAGATCTCGCGGTAGCAGATACGCAGTATTTT.